This T cell receptor (beta chain) is from a study of blood T cell repertoires in COVID-19. Overall study context: T cells, B-cell-depleted T cells, or PBMCs supplied cDNA or gDNA.

The CDR3 spans 13 residues. Trimming at V came to 6 bases and at J to 9 bases, leaving 7 bases not matched to a gene. Sequencing was performed with immunoSEQ multiplex PCR; in TCRdb, only in-frame clones are kept and a portion is missing. The table lists over 85,000 clones, around 84% of them singletons. Sequenced sample: peripheral blood. The chain has TRBV12-3 or TRBV12-4 and TRBJ2-4, with TRBD1 matching over 8 bases. This receptor was obtained from a human donor in a cohort sampled during active COVID-19. In DNA form, the CDR3 reads TGTGCCAGCAGCCTAGGACAGGGCGGCATTCAGTACTTC. This codes for CASSLGQGGIQYF.